The rows below give T cell receptor beta chains drawn from one sample of a study of blood T cells in healthy people across ages. Each CDR3 protein gets one entry after TCRdb re-called the 5' RACE reads with MiXCR. The repertoire holds about 640,000 distinct CDR3 sequences, with 58% as singletons. The material sequenced was blood. These receptors all stem from a man aged 60 to 75 in good health. CDR3s leave out the opening cysteine and the closing phenylalanine or tryptophan. Clone size, where shown, is once, few, many, or a class for clones that have expanded.

abundance	j_gene	v_gene	CDR3aa
.	TRBJ2-5	TRBV29-1	SVGRQNQETQY
.	TRBJ2-6	TRBV5-1	ASSLTISGANVLT
many	TRBJ2-1	TRBV20-1	SARVLRAAYNEQF
.	TRBJ1-5	TRBV6-1	ASRPKGARDSNQPQH
few	TRBJ2-5	TRBV7-9	ASSSRLALQETQY
.	TRBJ2-7	TRBV11-2	ASSPGLAAHYEQY
.	TRBJ2-7	TRBV6-1	ASSEANSQAYEQY
.	TRBJ1-1	TRBV3-1	ASSPPFGRSNTEAF
few	TRBJ2-1	TRBV9	ASSVREAGGRSEQF
.	TRBJ1-6	TRBV2	ASSEQGALASSPLH
.	TRBJ2-4	TRBV7-8	ASSLAPSTGVGAKNIQY
.	TRBJ2-2	TRBV7-2	ASSLFGGPTGELF
.	TRBJ1-4	TRBV10-3	AISGQTGANEKLF
.	TRBJ1-2	TRBV4-1	ASRQQGIRHGYT
.	TRBJ2-7	TRBV2	ASTRGGWSSYEQY
.	TRBJ2-5	TRBV6-5	ASTKHAGSLQETQY
.	TRBJ2-7	TRBV5-5	ASSLGDSGYYEQY
.	TRBJ1-2	TRBV27	ASSPGGQSNYGYT
few	TRBJ2-1	TRBV4-1	ASSQGGLAGGYNEQF
.	TRBJ2-5	TRBV10-3	AIRGQDEQY
.	TRBJ2-1	TRBV5-6	ASSLGRRGRYNEQF
few	TRBJ1-4	TRBV20-1	SARDLAGLDEKLF
few	TRBJ2-5	TRBV29-1	SVGWGEETQY
.	TRBJ1-5	TRBV7-8	ASSLAGMQGNQPQH
.	TRBJ1-2	TRBV12-3/TRBV12-4	ASSPQAVYGYT
.	TRBJ1-2	TRBV5-1	ASSPQGVGYGYT
many	TRBJ2-1	TRBV5-1	ASSLVPYNEQF
many	TRBJ2-7	TRBV5-6	ASSLVYEQY
.	TRBJ1-1	TRBV12-3/TRBV12-4	ASSLPTGRDTEAF
.	TRBJ1-1	TRBV27	ASSPLLNTEAF
.	TRBJ2-5	TRBV7-2	ASNGLAGGRETQY
.	TRBJ2-4	TRBV3-1	ASSQDVAGGGIQY
.	TRBJ2-3	TRBV20-1	SVSGRRTDTQY
.	TRBJ1-5	TRBV29-1	SVAHHVDQPQH
.	TRBJ2-3	TRBV6-2/TRBV6-3	ASSYVSFYTQY
once	TRBJ2-5	TRBV10-3	AISETTGGGETQY
.	TRBJ2-2	TRBV7-9	ASSPGTATGELF
.	TRBJ2-1	TRBV20-1	SARDPERGPYNEQF
.	TRBJ1-4	TRBV20-1	SARGRNEKLF
few	TRBJ1-6	TRBV12-3/TRBV12-4	ASSFWAGDSPLH
.	TRBJ2-7	TRBV5-1	ASSLVSQVGEYEQY
few	TRBJ2-5	TRBV29-1	SVGGGQQETQY
.	TRBJ2-1	TRBV3-1	ASAPPGRELF
.	TRBJ2-1	TRBV5-6	ASNRLVPESSYNEQF
.	TRBJ2-3	TRBV29-1	SDRPHGADTQY
.	TRBJ2-5	TRBV11-2	ASNSRGGETQY
.	TRBJ1-2	TRBV9	ASSVHTEGYGYT
few	TRBJ2-7	TRBV3-1	ASSPGTGAGYEQY